This TCR beta chain was identified in a study of blood T cells in healthy people across ages. The authors ran a second PCR of about 6 to 11 cycles using a sample-barcoded 5' primer and a J-beta primer mix. In TCRdb, the 5' RACE reads were re-called with MiXCR into one record per CDR3 protein. The sample shows roughly 1,300,000 distinct CDR3 sequences, 59% of them seen only once. Per-sample yields of isolated PBMCs were at least 6 million. CDR1 is MNHEY and CDR2 is SVGAGI in the germline V gene. The CDR3 runs 15 residues. The V gene end was trimmed by 2 bases and the J gene end by 8 bases; junction bases not matched to a gene: 6. This clonotype occurred a few times. The antigen is undetermined. General study findings and limits: In these data, TCR beta diversity tracked strongly with naive T cell percentage. Unsorted PBMCs prevented conclusive naive versus antigen-experienced comparison. The CMV status of each donor remained undetermined, and this could have confounded shifts in expanded clonotypes.

The origin of this receptor is a young man in good health. This sequence joins TRBV6-5 and TRBJ2-1; 10 bases map to TRBD2. Sequencing was carried out using blood. Here the CDR3 DNA reads TGTGCCAGCAGTTACGCAGCTAGCGGGGGATATGAGCAGTTCTTC. This sequence encodes CASSYAASGGYEQFF.